A selection of T cell receptor beta chains follows, all from one sample in a study of blood T cell repertoires in COVID-19. Repertoires were generated with immunoSEQ multiplex PCR, while TCRdb's copy carries only in-frame clones and drops some. This sample has about 150,000 clones; about 89% occur once, and the top ten carry less than 0.6%. The sample consisted of peripheral blood. These receptors all stem from a man between 45 and 60 years old with acute or convalescent COVID-19. The CDR3 runs from the conserved cysteine through the conserved F or W. D genes are given only for firm matches. Clone sizes are given selectively: once, few, many, or a class where the clone is expanded.

TRBJ2-7	.	TRBV18	.	CASSPPSSSYEQYF	TGTGCCAGCTCACCACCTTCTTCCTCCTACGAGCAGTACTTC
TRBJ1-4	.	TRBV15	.	CATSRQEANEKLFF	TGTGCCACCAGCAGGCAGGAGGCTAATGAAAAACTGTTTTTT
TRBJ2-1	.	TRBV18	.	CASSPPGASGYNEQFF	TGTGCCAGCTCACCACCGGGGGCTAGCGGCTACAATGAGCAGTTCTTC
TRBJ2-3	TRBD1	TRBV29-1	.	CSVGDRGADTQYF	TGCAGCGTGGGGGACAGGGGGGCAGATACGCAGTATTTT
TRBJ2-3	TRBD2	TRBV28	.	CASSPGLAGADTQYF	TGTGCCAGCAGTCCGGGACTAGCGGGAGCAGATACGCAGTATTTT
TRBJ2-5	TRBD1	TRBV5-4	.	CASSLRQGALETQYF	TGTGCCAGCAGCCTCCGACAGGGGGCGCTGGAGACCCAGTACTTC
TRBJ2-2	TRBD2	TRBV6-5	.	CAGARGVSGELFF	TGTGCCGGGGCCCGGGGGGTCTCCGGGGAGCTGTTTTTT
TRBJ2-2	TRBD1	TRBV9	.	CASKSFGQGDTGELFF	TGTGCCAGCAAGTCTTTCGGACAGGGGGACACCGGGGAGCTGTTTTTT
TRBJ1-5	TRBD1	TRBV6-5	.	CASRTDREGQPQHF	TGTGCCAGCAGGACGGACAGGGAGGGTCAGCCCCAGCATTTT
TRBJ2-3	TRBD2	TRBV7-2	.	CASSPPGLAGPDTQYF	TGTGCCAGCAGCCCGCCGGGACTAGCGGGGCCAGATACGCAGTATTTT
TRBJ2-2	TRBD2	TRBV3-1/TRBV3-2	once	CASSLSSGTGELFF	TGTGCCAGCAGCCTATCTAGCGGCACCGGGGAGCTGTTTTTT
TRBJ2-3	.	TRBV11-3	.	CASSLGLETDTQYF	TGTGCCAGCAGTCTCGGACTTGAAACAGATACGCAGTATTTT
TRBJ2-1	TRBD1	TRBV5-1	once	CASSFGQGWNEQFF	TGCGCCAGCAGCTTCGGACAGGGATGGAATGAGCAGTTCTTC
TRBJ1-2	.	TRBV19	.	CASTQGTRRFF	TGTGCCAGTACTCAAGGGACACGACGCTTCTTC
TRBJ2-3	TRBD2	TRBV28	.	CASSLRLAGTTGTQYF	TGTGCCAGCAGTTTAAGGTTAGCGGGAACCACTGGTACGCAGTATTTT
TRBJ1-2	.	TRBV5-5	.	CASSTHRYGYTF	TGTGCCAGCAGCACCCACAGATATGGCTACACCTTC
TRBJ1-2	TRBD1	TRBV5-8	.	CASGQGSDRGYTF	TGTGCATCCGGACAGGGGAGCGATCGGGGCTACACCTTC
TRBJ2-1	.	TRBV5-5	.	CASSSLSGGDEQFF	TGTGCCAGCAGCTCGCTCTCTGGGGGCGATGAGCAGTTCTTC
TRBJ2-1	TRBD2	TRBV24-1	once	CATSRSGTSGYYYNEQFF	TGTGCCACCAGTCGTTCCGGGACTAGCGGATATTATTACAATGAGCAGTTCTTC
TRBJ2-7	.	TRBV5-1	.	CASSEPGDYEQYF	TGCGCCAGCAGCGAACCAGGGGACTACGAGCAGTACTTC
TRBJ2-1	TRBD1	TRBV6-6	.	CASSQAGQGAVNEQFF	TGTGCCAGCAGTCAAGCCGGACAGGGGGCGGTCAATGAGCAGTTCTTC
TRBJ2-1	.	TRBV11-2	.	CASSLLPSYNEQFF	TGTGCCAGCAGTCTTCTACCCTCCTACAATGAGCAGTTCTTC
TRBJ1-4	.	TRBV21-1	.	CASSKAGCCSEKLFF	TGTGCCAGCAGCAAGGCAGGGTGTTGTAGTGAAAAACTGTTTTTT
TRBJ2-1	.	TRBV7-2	.	CASSLVGVGPVKSSEQFF	TGTGCCAGCAGCTTAGTAGGGGTAGGGCCCGTCAAGTCGTCTGAGCAGTTCTTC
TRBJ2-1	TRBD1	TRBV29-1	.	CSSVVGGVVGYYNEQFF	TGCAGCTCCGTTGTAGGGGGCGTCGTCGGATACTACAATGAGCAGTTCTTC
TRBJ1-2	.	TRBV4-2	few	CASSPRGGTNYGYTF	TGTGCCAGCAGCCCTCGGGGCGGGACTAACTATGGCTACACCTTC
TRBJ2-2	TRBD2	TRBV5-8	.	CASSLGLAANTGELFF	TGTGCCAGCAGCTTGGGACTAGCGGCGAACACCGGGGAGCTGTTTTTT
TRBJ2-7	TRBD2	TRBV18	.	CASSSVAGFYYEQYF	TGTGCCAGCTCATCAGTAGCGGGATTCTACTACGAGCAGTACTTC
TRBJ1-1	.	TRBV10-3	.	CAIRMEGGQNTEAFF	TGTGCCATCAGGATGGAGGGCGGTCAGAACACTGAAGCTTTCTTT
TRBJ1-1	TRBD1	TRBV6-6	.	CASSYADRGRAFF	TGTGCCAGCAGTTACGCGGACAGGGGAAGAGCTTTCTTT
TRBJ2-1	.	TRBV24-1	.	CATSEGGGYNEQFF	TGTGCCACCAGCGAGGGGGGGGGCTACAATGAGCAGTTCTTC
TRBJ2-4	TRBD1	TRBV30	.	CAWSVGTGPPFRSLNIQYF	TGTGCCTGGAGTGTTGGGACAGGCCCCCCGTTCCGTTCATTAAACATTCAGTACTTC
TRBJ1-6	TRBD1	TRBV19	.	CASTGQGGDSPLHF	TGTGCCAGTACGGGACAGGGGGGCGATTCACCCCTCCACTTT
TRBJ2-2	TRBD2	TRBV6-6	.	CASSPRLAGGPAGELFF	TGTGCCAGCAGTCCCCGACTAGCGGGAGGGCCGGCCGGGGAGCTGTTTTTT
TRBJ2-5	.	TRBV28	.	CASSSGQWETQYF	TGTGCCAGCAGTTCTGGACAGTGGGAGACCCAGTACTTC
TRBJ2-2	.	TRBV28	.	CASRRIIAAGELFF	TGTGCCAGCAGACGCATCATAGCGGCCGGGGAGCTGTTTTTT
TRBJ2-1	.	TRBV6-5	.	CASSLTNSGLRFF	TGTGCCAGCAGCCTCACTAACTCGGGGTTGCGGTTCTTC
TRBJ2-7	TRBD1	TRBV6-5	.	CASSSRDRGEQYF	TGTGCCAGCAGTTCAAGGGACAGGGGAGAGCAGTACTTC
TRBJ1-2	TRBD1	TRBV3-1/TRBV3-2	.	CASSRWTGDSGYTF	TGTGCCAGCAGCCGTTGGACAGGGGACTCTGGCTACACCTTC
TRBJ1-2	.	TRBV6-5	few	CASSRRRHYGYTF	TGTGCCAGCAGCCGCCGGAGGCACTATGGCTACACCTTC
TRBJ2-7	TRBD2	TRBV27	.	CASSLGTSGAGEQYF	TGTGCCAGCAGTCTAGGGACTAGCGGGGCGGGCGAGCAGTACTTC
TRBJ2-7	TRBD2	TRBV4-1	.	CASSQGLAGSTGTRVQYF	TGCGCCAGCAGCCAGGGACTAGCGGGATCTACCGGGACGAGAGTACAGTACTTC
TRBJ2-3	TRBD1	TRBV30	.	CAWSVLDRVITDTQYF	TGTGCCTGGAGTGTTTTGGACAGGGTTATCACAGATACGCAGTATTTT
TRBJ1-1	.	TRBV6-1	.	CASSEVRFSNTEAFF	TGTGCCAGCAGTGAAGTTCGTTTTTCGAACACTGAAGCTTTCTTT
TRBJ2-3	.	TRBV19	.	CASSLSTDTQYF	TGTGCCAGTAGCTTAAGCACAGATACGCAGTATTTT
TRBJ2-1	.	TRBV19	.	CASSKQQISGEQFF	TGTGCCAGTAGTAAGCAGCAGATCTCGGGTGAGCAGTTCTTC
TRBJ2-5	TRBD2	TRBV2	.	CASRLSSGSSQETQYF	TGTGCCAGCAGACTCTCTAGCGGGAGTAGTCAAGAGACCCAGTACTTC
TRBJ1-1	TRBD1	TRBV28	.	CASSGSGTGRGSTEAFF	TGTGCCAGCAGTGGCTCCGGGACAGGGAGAGGGAGCACTGAAGCTTTCTTT
TRBJ2-3	.	TRBV12-5	.	CASGWGLDTQYF	TGTGCTAGTGGGTGGGGGCTGGATACGCAGTATTTT
TRBJ1-5	TRBD1	TRBV4-3	.	CASSQDWTGEYGNQPQHF	TGCGCCAGCAGCCAAGATTGGACAGGAGAATATGGCAATCAGCCCCAGCATTTT